This TCR beta chain was retrieved from a study of shared clonotypes between healthy human individuals. Trimming left V 5 bases short and J 0 bases short, with 10 bases between. The germline CDR1 and CDR2 sequences are SGHTA and FQGTGA. The CDR3 is 15 amino acids. TCRdb's table, derived via immunoSEQ multiplex PCR, lists solely in-frame clones and lacks some. The profile shows over a million clones, approximately 78% of them singletons. The sequence derives from a man aged 18 to 35 in good health. Some clones in this sample may be carry-over from other donors' samples. Sequencing input: memory CD4+ T cells from PBMCs. Subset here: CD45RA-negative fraction. The rearrangement joins TRBV7-3 to TRBJ2-2, with D uncertain. CDR3 sequence: CASSPNSANTGELFF. For the CDR3, the DNA is TGTGCCAGCAGCCCGAACTCGGCGAACACCGGGGAGCTGTTTTTT.